The 9 T cell receptor beta chains listed next were all sequenced from one sample in a study of CD8+ T cells in alopecia areata. The sequencing template was cDNA reverse transcribed from extracted RNA. Some clones are missing from TCRdb's copy, which holds only in-frame ones; the method was immunoSEQ multiplex PCR. The table lists 93,000 or so clones, 45% to 60% of them singletons. Sequencing input: CD4+ T cells sorted from blood. The receptors originated from a human donor in good health.

The V gene is TRBV7-2, the J gene TRBJ2-5; no clear D. The germline V gene has CDR1 SGHTA and CDR2 FQGNSA. The CDR3 sequence is 12 residues long. V was shortened by 5 bases and J by 5 bases, with 9 bases between the two germline ends. Here the CDR3 DNA reads TGTGCCAGCAGCCCCCTTAGGGAGACCCAGTACTTC. Translation gives CASSPLRETQYF.

The gene calls are TRBV7-2 and TRBJ1-5; TRBD1 aligns across 8 bases. The CDR3 spans 19 residues. V lost 1 base, J lost 2 bases, and 13 bases stayed unmatched. Looked up from germline, CDR1 is SGHTA and CDR2 is FQGNSA. The CDR3 sequence is CASSLDPRSGQGRNQPQHF. The CDR3 bases are TGTGCCAGCAGCTTAGACCCCCGATCTGGACAGGGCCGCAATCAGCCCCAGCATTTT.

The chain employs TRBV5-1 and TRBJ2-4; 7 positions agree with TRBD1. V shed 9 bases and J 6 bases; nucleotides not matched to a gene: 9. The CDR3 contains 13 residues. The germline V gene has CDR1 SGHRS and CDR2 YFSETQ. This chain's CDR3 is CATNTGVRNIQYF. CDR3 bases: TGCGCCACCAACACAGGGGTCAGAAACATTCAGTACTTC.

The J gene is TRBJ2-7, the V gene TRBV29-1; D ambiguous. V was trimmed by 4 bases and J by 5 bases, leaving 12 bases between them. The CDR3 extends over 12 amino acids. Looked up from germline, CDR1 is SQVTM and CDR2 is ANQGSEA. The CDR3 nucleotides read TGCAGCGTTGCGATACAACTCGACGAGCAGTACTTC. Its protein is CSVAIQLDEQYF.

The chain combines TRBV29-1 with TRBJ2-5; perhaps TRBD2 as D (7 bases). Germline V lookup: CDR1 SQVTM, CDR2 ANQGSEA. The CDR3 is made up of 11 amino acids. Trimming removed 7 bases at V and 8 bases at J, with 14 bases between. In nucleotides, the CDR3 is TGCAGCGGGGGAGGGGACACTACCCAGTACTTC. Protein: CSGGGDTTQYF. The full variable domain, its missing parts supplied by reference TRBV29-1 and TRBJ2-5, is SAVISQKPSRDICQRGTSLTIQCQVDSQVTMMFWYRQQPGQSLTLIATANQGSEATYESGFVIDKFPISRPNLTFSTLTVSNMSPEDSSIYLCSGGGDTTQYFGPGTRLLVL.

CDR3 sequence reads: CSVTFGSWGNSPLHF. CDR3 in DNA: TGCAGCGTTACTTTCGGGTCTTGGGGTAATTCACCCCTCCACTTT. V usage is TRBV29-1 and J usage is TRBJ1-6; D remains ambiguous. The CDR3 runs 15 residues. Germline V lookup: CDR1 SQVTM, CDR2 ANQGSEA. Trimming cost V 5 bases and J 6 bases, with 17 bases left between them.

This clone has only a few counts. J is TRBJ2-4 and V is TRBV29-1; tentative D call: TRBD2 (5 bases). The CDR3 has 15 amino acids. V dropped 1 base and J dropped 0 bases, with 10 bases sitting between them. The germline gives CDR1 SQVTM, CDR2 ANQGSEA. CDR3 residues: CSVEVAGVAKNIQYF. CDR3 bases: TGCAGCGTTGAAGTGGCCGGGGTAGCCAAAAACATTCAGTACTTC.

V gene TRBV19 combines with J gene TRBJ1-2, with D unresolved. Trimming pared 3 bases from V and 2 bases from J, leaving 7 bases between. Germline CDR1 reads LNHDA; CDR2 reads SQIVND (reference sequence). The CDR3 runs 13 residues. CDR3 coding DNA: TGTGCCAGTAGTATTATCGGGAACTATGGCTACACCTTC. Residues: CASSIIGNYGYTF.

The chain carries TRBV2 and TRBJ2-3; 11 bases are shared with TRBD1. The length of the CDR3 is 15 residues. CDR1 and CDR2 from the germline V gene are SNHLY and FYNNEI. Trimming took 6 bases from V and 0 from J; bases not matched to a gene: 2. This CDR3 is CASSRDRGSTDTQYF. CDR3 nucleotide sequence: TGTGCCAGCAGCAGGGACAGGGGGAGCACAGATACGCAGTATTTT.